The clone carrying this TCR beta chain was picked up a small number of times. Antigen unknown. The V end was cut by 6 bases, the J end by 6 bases, with 21 bases between. CDR3 length equals 15 residues. Germline V gives CDR1 KGHSH, CDR2 LQKENI. The sample originates from a study of T cells after yellow fever vaccination. Study-level background: Researchers used SMART-Seq v4 Ultra Low Input to prepare fractions that had low cell numbers.

The TCR cDNA carried a universal primer site and UMIs from 5'RACE template switching. TCRdb reanalysed the 5' RACE reads using MiXCR and keeps one entry per CDR3 protein. The table records 450,000 to 600,000 distinct CDR3 sequences, approximately 13% of them present only once. General study findings and limits: Post-booster repertoires again held most primary-vaccination clones (roughly 96% CD4, 88% CD8). Abundant bulk-derived clonotypes could contaminate FACS-sorted repertoires.

This sequence was found in a man aged 30-40 years who received the YFV17D yellow fever vaccine. The genes are TRBV18 and TRBJ2-7; D might be TRBD2 (7 bases). Specimen: PBMCs, collected on the day of the yellow fever booster vaccination. The CDR3 DNA reads as TGTGCCAGCTCCCCTAGGGGGGGAGTAACGGGCGAGCAGTACTTC. Translating gives CASSPRGGVTGEQYF.